Listed here are 29 T cell receptor beta chains from one sample, sequenced in a study of cytomegalovirus exposure and HLA in healthy donors. PCR primers comprised 60 Vbeta and 13 Jbeta primers. This table comes from immunoSEQ multiplex PCR, and its TCRdb copy is limited to in-frame clones, with some not included. The sample records approximately 120,000 clones, 69% being singletons. Sequenced material: PBMCs. All receptors come from an older woman in good health and CMV-seropositive.

The DNA for the CDR3 is TGTGCCAGTAGCGCCACAGGGGGAGGACAGCCCCAGCATTTT. Translated: CASSATGGGQPQHF. V is TRBV19 and J is TRBJ1-5, with 8 positions matching TRBD1. The CDR3 loop spans 14 amino acids. With V trimmed by 6 bases and J by 7 bases, 8 bases remained unmatched. The germline CDR1 and CDR2 sequences are LNHDA and SQIVND (reference sequence).

This clone was detected once. The chain combines TRBV4-1 with TRBJ2-3, with TRBD2 as a possible D gene (5 bases). The germline CDR1 and CDR2 sequences are MGHRA and YSYEKL. The CDR3 covers 15 residues. Trimming removed 0 bases at V and 6 bases at J, with 13 bases between. CDR3 bases: TGCGCCAGCAGCCAAGATCTCCTAGCTGCGGATACGCAGTATTTT. It codes for CASSQDLLAADTQYF.

The chain employs TRBV18 and TRBJ1-6, with D possibly matching TRBD1 (6 bases). Germline CDR1 reads KGHSH; CDR2 reads LQKENI. There are 18 residues in the CDR3. V lost 8 bases to trimming and J lost 0 bases, with 20 bases between them. As DNA, the CDR3 is TGTGCCAGCGGAAGGGGGTCCCCCAAAAGCTCCTATAATTCACCCCTCCACTTT. Translating it yields CASGRGSPKSSYNSPLHF.

The genes are TRBV5-3 and TRBJ2-7; 8 nucleotides match TRBD2. TRBV5-3 is an ORF, with its function uncertain. CDR3 length: 17 residues. Trimming removed 7 bases from V and 6 bases from J; junction bases left unmatched: 21. The DNA for the CDR3 is TGTGCCAGAGACCAGCGAAGAACGGGGGGGAGGAGTACCGAGCAGTACTTC. It encodes CARDQRRTGGRSTEQYF.

The V gene is TRBV7-6, the J gene TRBJ2-5, with a weak D call TRBD1 (6 bases). CDR3 length equals 15 residues. CDR1 is SGHVS, CDR2 FNYEAQ, per germline. The V gene lost 1 base and the J gene lost 4 bases, with 13 bases spanning the gap. The CDR3 DNA reads as TGTGCCAGCAGCTTAGTGGTGGGGGCCGGAGAGACCCAGTACTTC. This gives the protein CASSLVVGAGETQYF.

The sample holds a few counts of this clone. The rearrangement links TRBV29-1 to TRBJ2-5; 7 bases are shared with TRBD2. The J segment lost 6 bases and the V segment lost 3 bases, leaving 4 bases of the junction unmatched. Looked up from germline, CDR1 is SQVTM and CDR2 is ANQGSEA. The CDR3 extends over 12 amino acids. CDR3 sequence (DNA): TGCAGCGTTGAGGCTAGCGGACAGACCCAGTACTTC. Its protein is CSVEASGQTQYF.

The genes are TRBV9 and TRBJ2-5; no firm D call. The CDR3 sequence is 13 residues long. The germline V gene encodes CDR1 SGDLS and CDR2 YYNGEE. The germline V and J ends were trimmed by 2 bases and 1 base, with 6 bases remaining between them. The CDR3 loop reads CASSVRAQETQYF. Here the CDR3 DNA reads TGTGCCAGCAGCGTGAGAGCCCAAGAGACCCAGTACTTC.

The chain joins TRBV4-2 to TRBJ2-7; 8 nucleotides match TRBD2. This CDR3 is built from 16 residues. V was clipped by 1 base and J by 4 bases; unmatched bases: 9. Germline V lookup: CDR1 LGHNA, CDR2 YNFKEQ. The CDR3 sequence: CASSQAVAGGGYEQYF. The DNA of the CDR3 is TGTGCCAGCAGCCAAGCGGTGGCGGGGGGTGGGTACGAGCAGTACTTC.

CDR3 region: CASSLAPNEQFF. Here the CDR3 DNA reads TGCGCCAGCAGCTTAGCTCCCAATGAGCAGTTCTTC. V usage is TRBV5-1 and J usage is TRBJ2-1; no clear D. CDR1 SGHRS and CDR2 YFSETQ come from the germline V gene. This CDR3 is built from 12 residues. The V gene lost 2 bases and the J gene lost 6 bases, with 6 bases spanning the gap. Complete variable domain (other parts from reference TRBV5-1 and TRBJ2-1): KAGVTQTPRYLIKTRGQQVTLSCSPISGHRSVSWYQQTPGQGLQFLFEYFSETQRNKGNFPGRFSGRQFSNSRSEMNVSTLELGDSALYLCASSLAPNEQFFGPGTRLTVL.

The chain combines TRBV19 with TRBJ1-2; D is perhaps TRBD1 (5 bases). CDR1 is LNHDA, CDR2 SQIVND, per germline (reference sequence). The CDR3 loop spans 14 amino acids. Trimming pared 7 bases from V and 0 bases from J, leaving 12 bases between. The CDR3 DNA reads TGTGCCAGTACACTACCGGACACTAACTATGGCTACACCTTC. Translation gives CASTLPDTNYGYTF.

As regards this clone: Other DNA sequences of this sample code for an identical CDR3. The chain couples TRBV6-5 to TRBJ1-3; D possibly corresponds to TRBD1 (6 bases). From germline, CDR1 is MNHEY and CDR2 SVGAGI. V was trimmed by 5 bases and J by 0 bases, leaving 11 bases between them. This CDR3 region has 15 residues. CDR3 nucleotides: TGTGCCAGCAGTGGGGGCGCGATCTCTGGAAACACCATATATTTT. The encoded protein is CASSGGAISGNTIYF.

This clone was counted only a few times. This sequence joins TRBV19 and TRBJ2-1; 7 nucleotides match TRBD2. The CDR3 loop spans 14 amino acids. CDR1 and CDR2 from the germline V gene are LNHDA and SQIVND (reference sequence). The V and J ends lost 1 base and 9 bases, in that order; junction bases with no gene match: 6. The CDR3 region has the DNA TGTGCCAGTAGTATAGGAGCGGGACCGCGTGAGCAGTTCTTC. It yields the protein CASSIGAGPREQFF.

The chain employs TRBV11-2 and TRBJ2-3; 11 bases map to TRBD2. There are 17 residues in the CDR3. Germline CDR1 SGHAT, CDR2 FQNNGV. The V and J ends lost 5 bases and 5 bases, in that order; junction bases with no gene match: 12. The CDR3 sequence: CASSISGGGLLKDTQYF. The CDR3 DNA sequence: TGTGCCAGCAGCATTAGCGGGGGGGGCCTTTTGAAAGATACGCAGTATTTT.

CDR3 sequence reads: CASSLMSGGGTDTQYF. CDR3 DNA sequence: TGTGCCAGCAGCTTGATGAGCGGGGGTGGCACAGATACGCAGTATTTT. V is TRBV7-3 and J is TRBJ2-3; 8 bases align to TRBD2. CDR3 length: 16 residues. Trimming at V came to 3 bases and at J to 1 base, leaving 6 bases not matched to a gene. Germline CDR1 is SGHTA and CDR2 is FQGTGA.

This chain uses TRBV5-1 with TRBJ2-5; 7 nucleotides align to TRBD1. The ends lost 4 bases at V and 4 bases at J; junction bases unmatched: 4. The CDR3 runs 13 residues. In germline, CDR1 is SGHRS, CDR2 YFSETQ. In DNA form, the CDR3 reads TGCGCCAGCAGCCCAACAGGGGTAGAGACCCAGTACTTC. Translating it yields CASSPTGVETQYF.

J is TRBJ1-2 and V is TRBV10-3; TRBD1 agrees at 8 bases. Germline V lookup: CDR1 ENHRY, CDR2 SYGVKD. The CDR3 is 13 residues long. Germline trimming cut 8 bases from V and 4 bases from J; bases unmatched to any gene: 6. The DNA of the CDR3 is TGTGCCATCCAGGGGGCACGAGGCTATGGCTACACCTTC. Encoded protein: CAIQGARGYGYTF.

The chain carries TRBV30 and TRBJ1-1, with a tentative D call TRBD1 (5 bases). There are 12 residues in the CDR3. The V gene's germline CDR1 is GTSNPN and CDR2 SVGIG (reference sequence). V was pared by 2 bases and J by 6 bases, with 10 bases between. The chain's CDR3 is CAWSKGHAEAFF. Written as DNA, the CDR3 is TGTGCCTGGAGTAAGGGGCACGCTGAAGCTTTCTTT.

V gene TRBV6-5 combines with J gene TRBJ2-7; a possible D gene is TRBD2 (5 bases). CDR3 length equals 16 residues. From germline, CDR1 is MNHEY and CDR2 SVGAGI. V gave up 0 bases and J gave up 2 bases, with 14 bases separating them. The chain's CDR3 is CASSYSISGVPYEQYF. CDR3 DNA sequence: TGTGCCAGCAGTTACTCGATTTCCGGGGTTCCCTACGAGCAGTACTTC.

This clone was found a few times. The J gene is TRBJ2-5, the V gene TRBV6-6, with D maybe TRBD1 (5 bases). This CDR3 region has 13 residues. Germline values: CDR1 MNHNY, CDR2 SVGAGI (reference sequence). V was trimmed by 5 bases and J by 1 base, leaving 8 bases between them. This chain's CDR3 is CASSRQTQETQYF. The CDR3 DNA is TGTGCCAGCAGTCGACAGACCCAAGAGACCCAGTACTTC.

As concerns this clone: One end of the junction is discordant with germline, which a read error may explain. V usage is TRBV6-5 and J usage is TRBJ2-3, with TRBD2 as a possible D gene (5 bases). There are 13 residues in the CDR3. CDR1 is MNHEY, CDR2 SVGAGI, per germline. The CDR3 coding sequence is TGTGCCAGCAGTTTCTCTAGCACGGATACGCAGTATTTT. This encodes CASSFSSTDTQYF.

The DNA for the CDR3 is TGTGCCACCCAAGTAGGGGGGGCCTACGAGCAGTACTTC. This gives the protein CATQVGGAYEQYF. The chain combines TRBV2 with TRBJ2-7; the D gene is possibly TRBD2 (7 bases). Trimming took off 10 bases at V and 2 bases at J, with 15 bases between the two ends. Germline-derived CDR1 and CDR2 are SNHLY and FYNNEI. The CDR3 consists of 13 residues.

The V gene is TRBV12-5, the J gene TRBJ2-5, with 8 bases that match TRBD1. V was clipped by 5 bases and J by 2 bases; unmatched bases: 10. Germline CDR1 is LGHNT and CDR2 is FRNRAP. The CDR3 is 16 amino acids. The CDR3, as DNA: TGTGCTAGTGGTCCTGGACAGGGCGAGTCACAAGAGACCCAGTACTTC. It specifies CASGPGQGESQETQYF.

The V gene is TRBV6-1, the J gene TRBJ1-6; D gene unclear. The CDR3 consists of 13 residues. The ends were cut back, 4 bases at V and 14 bases at J, with 15 bases in the middle. Germline V gene sequence: CDR1 MNHNS, CDR2 SASEGT. The CDR3 loop reads CASSGSVYVSLHF. The CDR3, as DNA: TGTGCCAGCAGTGGGAGTGTCTATGTGTCCCTCCACTTT.

The rearrangement uses TRBV10-3 and TRBJ1-1; D unclear. The germline V gene has CDR1 ENHRY and CDR2 SYGVKD. The V end was cut by 6 bases, the J end by 4 bases, with 12 bases between. The CDR3 is made up of 13 amino acids. CDR3 sequence: CAISPGSLTEAFF. The DNA of the CDR3 is TGTGCCATCAGCCCCGGGAGTCTCACTGAAGCTTTCTTT.

This clone came up a few times. The chain uses TRBV7-7 and TRBJ2-3, with TRBD2 matching 9 bases. V was pared by 2 bases and J by 0 bases, with 3 bases of the junction left unmatched. The CDR3 contains 16 residues. Germline assignment: CDR1 SSHAT and CDR2 FNYEAQ (reference sequence). The CDR3 sequence: CASSLISGGSTDTQYF. The CDR3 region has the DNA TGTGCCAGCAGCTTAATTAGCGGGGGAAGCACAGATACGCAGTATTTT.

This clone came up a few times. The chain links TRBV10-3 to TRBJ1-1, with D possibly being TRBD1 (5 bases). Between the trimmed V and J ends, which lost 2 bases and 1 base, there was a span of 5 bases. Germline-derived CDR1 and CDR2 are ENHRY and SYGVKD. This CDR3 comprises 13 residues. CDR3 loop: CAISEQGNTEAFF. The DNA of the CDR3 is TGTGCCATCAGTGAGCAGGGGAACACTGAAGCTTTCTTT.

The chain couples TRBV4-2 to TRBJ2-1, with D possibly being TRBD1 (6 bases). CDR1 and CDR2 from the germline V gene are LGHNA and YNFKEQ. The CDR3 length is 15 residues. Trimming cost V 0 bases and J 6 bases, with 12 bases left between them. CDR3 DNA: TGTGCCAGCAGCCAAGATCTGGGGGCAGCCAATGAGCAGTTCTTC. Protein sequence: CASSQDLGAANEQFF.

V gene TRBV19 combines with J gene TRBJ1-6, with 7 bases matching TRBD1. CDR1 LNHDA and CDR2 SQIVND come from the germline V gene (reference sequence). The CDR3 has 15 amino acids. The V gene end was trimmed by 5 bases and the J gene end by 5 bases; junction bases not matched to a gene: 6. The CDR3 region is CASSAGTANNSPLHF. CDR3 nucleotide sequence: TGTGCCAGTAGTGCCGGGACAGCAAATAATTCACCCCTCCACTTT. The full variable domain, its missing parts supplied by reference TRBV19 and TRBJ1-6, is DGGITQSPKYLFRKEGQNVTLSCEQNLNHDAMYWYRQDPGQGLRLIYYSQIVNDFQKGDIAEGYSVSREKKESFPLTVTSAQKNPTAFYLCASSAGTANNSPLHFGNGTRLTVT.

In its sample, this clone was seen a few times. For the CDR3, the DNA is TGTGCCTGGAGTGTCTCGGGGGGGCAGAATGAGCAGTTCTTC. Its protein product is CAWSVSGGQNEQFF. The chain employs TRBV30 and TRBJ2-1; TRBD2 aligns across 8 bases. CDR3 length equals 14 residues. The germline V gene has CDR1 GTSNPN and CDR2 SVGIG (reference sequence). V was pared by 0 bases and J by 7 bases, with 5 bases of the junction left unmatched.